This T cell receptor beta chain was sequenced for a study of blood T cells in healthy people across ages. Study observations and caveats: Unknown CMV status may confound age-related changes in expanded clones.

Details on this clonotype: The antigen is not known. A much larger clone sits a single nucleotide away, making a read error possible.

Alongside a J-beta primer mix, a sample-barcoded 5' primer served in a second PCR lasting about 6 to 12 cycles. Researchers report that a template-switch adaptor with 12 random nucleotides tagged each cDNA molecule. Each CDR3 protein is one row after TCRdb ran MiXCR on the 5' RACE reads. Of some 940,000 distinct CDR3 sequences listed, 29% were seen once; the top ten hold roughly a tenth. These sequences were also reported in another study, on T cells of mothers and their children. From that study: The entire RNA extract went into cDNA synthesis at approximately 1.4 ug per 15 ul.

The source of this sequence is a woman in her forties in good health. The source material was blood.

The CDR3 loop reads CSARYPRDSRNEQYF. The DNA of the CDR3 is TGCAGTGCTAGATACCCCCGGGATTCAAGGAATGAGCAGTACTTC. The rearrangement joins TRBV20-1 to TRBJ2-1; D possibly corresponds to TRBD2 (5 bases). The J call could be wrong; TRBJ2-7 is a better fit for the DNA end. CDR3 length: 15 amino acids. Looked up from germline, CDR1 is DFQATT and CDR2 is SNEGSKA (reference sequence).